The next 21 T cell receptor beta chains were all read from a single sample in a study of cytomegalovirus exposure and HLA in healthy donors. PCR primers comprised 60 Vbeta and 13 Jbeta primers. Method: immunoSEQ multiplex PCR; TCRdb's copy keeps in-frame clones and lacks some. The sample lists about 81,000 clones; 77% were seen once. The specimen was PBMCs. These receptors came from a man over 45 in good health and CMV-seropositive.

The chain recombines TRBV6-6 with TRBJ1-2, with TRBD1 as a possible D gene (6 bases). V gave up 2 bases and J gave up 6 bases, with 16 bases separating them. The CDR3 is made up of 15 amino acids. Looked up from germline, CDR1 is MNHNY and CDR2 is SVGAGI (reference sequence). The CDR3 region is CASSYGGAQADGYTF. The CDR3, as DNA: TGTGCCAGCAGTTACGGGGGCGCGCAGGCCGATGGCTACACCTTC.

This clone has more than one count but fewer than ten. J is TRBJ1-1 and V is TRBV9; D gene unclear. CDR1 and CDR2 from the germline V gene are SGDLS and YYNGEE. The CDR3 runs to 16 residues. V shed 4 bases and J shed 1 base, with 17 bases lying between them. In DNA, the CDR3 is TGTGCCAGCAGCCTTACTGAGAGACATCCGAACACTGAAGCTTTCTTT. The encoded protein is CASSLTERHPNTEAFF. Full variable domain (rest looked up from reference TRBV9 and TRBJ1-1): DSGVTQTPKHLITATGQRVTLRCSPRSGDLSVYWYQQSLDQGLQFLIQYYNGEERAKGNILERFSAQQFPDLHSELNLSSLELGDSALYFCASSLTERHPNTEAFFGQGTRLTVV.

The chain employs TRBV11-2 and TRBJ1-2, with TRBD1 matching over 7 bases. CDR3 length equals 16 residues. Trimming cost V 5 bases and J 5 bases; bases outside gene matches: 14. Germline V gives CDR1 SGHAT, CDR2 FQNNGV. The DNA for the CDR3 is TGTGCCAGCAGCCCCTTGACAGGGTCGAGTTGGTATGGCTACACCTTC. Residues: CASSPLTGSSWYGYTF. Using reference TRBV11-2 and TRBJ1-2 for the parts outside the CDR3, the full variable domain is EAGVAQSPRYKIIEKRQSVAFWCNPISGHATLYWYQQILGQGPKLLIQFQNNGVVDDSQLPKDRFSAERLKGVDSTLKIQPAKLEDSAVYLCASSPLTGSSWYGYTFGSGTRLTVV.

The chain combines TRBV11-3 with TRBJ2-2; D uncertain. The CDR3 has 11 residues. V lost 7 bases, J lost 3 bases, and 3 bases lay in between. In germline, CDR1 is SGHNT, CDR2 YENEEA. The CDR3 nucleotides read TGTGCCAGCACATACACCGGGGAGCTGTTTTTT. It yields the protein CASTYTGELFF. Complete variable domain (other parts from reference TRBV11-3 and TRBJ2-2): EAGVVQSPRYKIIEKKQPVAFWCNPISGHNTLYWYLQNLGQGPELLIRYENEEAVDDSQLPKDRFSAERLKGVDSTLKIQPAELGDSAVYLCASTYTGELFFGEGSRLTVL.

This clone was recorded a few times. The V gene is TRBV25-1, the J gene TRBJ2-7; D perhaps matches TRBD2 (6 bases). The CDR3 spans 13 residues. CDR1 and CDR2 from the germline V gene are MGHDK and SYGVNS. Deletions cut 7 bases from V and 3 bases from J, with 13 bases between. CDR3 sequence reads: CASIAPGVYEQYF. CDR3 nucleotides: TGTGCCAGCATTGCCCCGGGAGTCTACGAGCAGTACTTC.

This CDR3 reads CASSLAQDYEQYF. As DNA, the CDR3 is TGTGCCAGCAGCTTAGCTCAGGACTACGAGCAGTACTTC. The J gene is TRBJ2-7, the V gene TRBV7-9, with no clear D. The germline V and J ends were trimmed by 0 bases and 3 bases, with 6 bases remaining between them. The CDR3 covers 13 residues. CDR1 and CDR2 (germline): SEHNR, FQNEAQ (reference sequence).

The V call is TRBV14, the J call TRBJ2-5; 8 bases are shared with TRBD2. Germline V gene data show CDR1 as SGHDN and CDR2 as FVKESK. V lost 1 base, J lost 4 bases, and 5 bases stayed unmatched. This CDR3 has 15 residues. CDR3 protein: CASSQAGGPRETQYF. The CDR3 nucleotides read TGTGCCAGCAGCCAAGCGGGAGGGCCTAGAGAGACCCAGTACTTC.

This chain links TRBV7-2 with TRBJ1-2; D is ambiguous. Per the germline V gene, CDR1 is SGHTA and CDR2 is FQGNSA. V was shortened by 1 base and J by 2 bases, with 8 bases between the two germline ends. The CDR3 spans 14 residues. The CDR3 loop reads CASSLGGVNYGYTF. Here the CDR3 DNA reads TGTGCCAGCAGCTTAGGCGGGGTGAACTATGGCTACACCTTC.

About this clone itself: The identical CDR3 is also encoded by other nucleotide sequences in the sample. J is TRBJ2-7 and V is TRBV30; 10 bases map to TRBD2. V was pared by 1 base and J by 6 bases, with 12 bases of the junction left unmatched. Germline CDR1 is GTSNPN and CDR2 is SVGIG (reference sequence). CDR3 length: 16 amino acids. The DNA for the CDR3 is TGTGCCTGGAGTGGGGGTAATAGCGGGAGGACCGGCGAGCAGTACTTC. It is translated as CAWSGGNSGRTGEQYF.

V and J are TRBV11-2 and TRBJ2-3, with TRBD2 matching over 10 bases. The trim removed 6 bases at V and 4 bases at J, leaving 13 bases unmatched. The CDR3 spans 17 residues. In germline, CDR1 is SGHAT, CDR2 FQNNGV. CDR3 DNA: TGTGCCAGCAGACAACAAGCCGGGACTAGCGCCGCAGATACGCAGTATTTT. Translating it yields CASRQQAGTSAADTQYF.

The gene calls are TRBV7-2 and TRBJ2-7; the D is unclear. Germline V CDR1 and CDR2: SGHTA, FQGNSA. The CDR3 has 14 amino acids. Trimming left V 6 bases short and J 3 bases short, with 15 bases between. CDR3 nucleotides: TGTGCCAGCAGGCTAGATAGCCAAGACTACGAGCAGTACTTC. It yields the protein CASRLDSQDYEQYF.

This rearrangement joins TRBV10-3 to TRBJ2-2; 8 nucleotides match TRBD1. CDR1 ENHRY and CDR2 SYGVKD come from the germline V gene. V was clipped by 4 bases and J by 4 bases; unmatched bases: 5. This CDR3 region has 15 residues. The CDR3 loop is CAISGPTGVTGELFF. The CDR3, as DNA: TGTGCCATCAGTGGACCGACAGGGGTCACCGGGGAGCTGTTTTTT.

Points on this clone: One end of the junction varies from germline; a read error may be responsible. This CDR3 is CASSLAPGQVDVMPMPHF. The CDR3 nucleotides are TGTGCCAGCAGCTTGGCACCGGGACAGGTGGATGTAATGCCGATGCCACACTTC. J is TRBJ1-2 and V is TRBV5-6; 8 bases match TRBD1. The V gene's germline CDR1 is SGHDT and CDR2 YYEEEE. The CDR3 totals 18 residues.

The chain employs TRBV6-5 and TRBJ2-2, with a tentative D call TRBD1 (6 bases). V lost 6 bases to trimming and J lost 5 bases, with 10 bases between them. The germline V gene has CDR1 MNHEY and CDR2 SVGAGI. There are 13 residues in the CDR3. CDR3 loop: CASSSGVTGELFF. DNA for the CDR3: TGTGCCAGCAGCTCAGGGGTAACCGGGGAGCTGTTTTTT.

The V call is TRBV27, the J call TRBJ2-7, with 9 bases lining up with TRBD1. Germline CDR1 is MNHEY and CDR2 is SMNVEV (reference sequence). J lost 2 bases, V lost 5 bases, and 10 bases had no gene match. The CDR3 sequence is 16 residues long. The CDR3 coding sequence is TGTGCCAGCAGTCGCGCGGCCGGGACAGGGACCTACGAGCAGTACTTC. The encoded protein is CASSRAAGTGTYEQYF.

This chain links TRBV5-1 with TRBJ2-3; perhaps TRBD2 as D (6 bases). From germline, CDR1 is SGHRS and CDR2 YFSETQ. The V gene lost 4 bases and the J gene lost 2 bases, with 8 bases spanning the gap. This CDR3 spans 13 amino acids. The CDR3 coding sequence is TGCGCCAGCAGCGGAGGGATCACAGATACGCAGTATTTT. It codes for CASSGGITDTQYF.

This clone was detected only once. The chain couples TRBV5-1 to TRBJ2-1, with D perhaps matching TRBD2 (6 bases). The CDR3 runs 15 residues. Germline CDR1 is SGHRS and CDR2 is YFSETQ. V was cut by 4 bases and J by 5 bases, with 16 bases left in between. CDR3 DNA sequence: TGCGCCAGCAGCGCGGGACTGAAAGAAAACAATGAGCAGTTCTTC. It specifies CASSAGLKENNEQFF. Supplemented by reference TRBV5-1 and TRBJ2-1, the full variable domain reads KAGVTQTPRYLIKTRGQQVTLSCSPISGHRSVSWYQQTPGQGLQFLFEYFSETQRNKGNFPGRFSGRQFSNSRSEMNVSTLELGDSALYLCASSAGLKENNEQFFGPGTRLTVL.

The V call is TRBV5-1, the J call TRBJ2-7; TRBD1 matches at 9 bases. Germline CDR1 reads SGHRS; CDR2 reads YFSETQ. The CDR3 has 17 amino acids. J lost 0 bases, V lost 4 bases, and 11 bases had no gene match. DNA for the CDR3: TGCGCCAGCAGCGCGCAACCGGGACAGGGACCCTCCTACGAGCAGTACTTC. The encoded protein is CASSAQPGQGPSYEQYF. Combining the CDR3 with reference TRBV5-1 and TRBJ2-7 gives the whole variable domain KAGVTQTPRYLIKTRGQQVTLSCSPISGHRSVSWYQQTPGQGLQFLFEYFSETQRNKGNFPGRFSGRQFSNSRSEMNVSTLELGDSALYLCASSAQPGQGPSYEQYFGPGTRLTVT.

This chain connects TRBV7-9 to TRBJ1-2, with a tentative D call TRBD1 (5 bases). This CDR3 spans 13 amino acids. The germline V gene has CDR1 SEHNR and CDR2 FQNEAQ (reference sequence). The V gene lost 3 bases and the J gene lost 2 bases, with 7 bases spanning the gap. CDR3 sequence (DNA): TGTGCCAGCAGCTTCTCAGGGAACTATGGCTACACCTTC. The encoded protein is CASSFSGNYGYTF.

With regard to this clone: At one boundary the junction diverges from the germline segment, which might be a read error. The chain is built from TRBV7-9 and TRBJ1-2; D is unresolved. This CDR3 is built from 15 residues. Per the germline V gene, CDR1 is SEHNR and CDR2 is FQNEAQ (reference sequence). The CDR3 sequence is CSSRLETLANYGYTF. The DNA for the CDR3 is TGTTCCAGCAGGCTAGAGACCTTAGCTAACTATGGCTACACCTTC.

In regard to this clone: One end of the junction fails to match germline, which may point to a read error. The rearrangement uses TRBV7-2 and TRBJ2-4, with TRBD2 as a possible D gene (6 bases). The CDR3 runs 17 residues. CDR1 is SGHTA and CDR2 is FQGNSA in the germline V gene. This CDR3 is CASSSLGSGEAKNSQYF. CDR3 coding DNA: TGTGCCAGCAGCTCTCTAGGCTCGGGGGAAGCCAAAAACAGTCAGTACTTC.